The source of this T cell receptor (beta chain) is a study of T cells after yellow fever vaccination. Study as a whole: Fractions with few cells were prepared using SMART-Seq v4 Ultra Low Input.

Study results and limitations: CD4 and CD8 compartments shared a small share of clonotypes. Once the booster was given, most primary-vaccination clones reappeared, at over 95% for CD4 and over 75% for CD8.

This clonotype turned up a few times. The antigen is unknown. From germline, CDR1 is MNHEY and CDR2 SMNVEV (reference sequence). The CDR3 spans 16 residues. Trimming removed 6 bases from V and 0 bases from J, with 12 bases in between. A process of 5'RACE template switching, which added a universal primer site and UMIs, was used to make TCR cDNA. TCRdb independently ran MiXCR on the 5' RACE reads; one entry per CDR3 protein. The sample includes around 550,000 distinct CDR3 sequences, 19% of them seen just once. V gene TRBV27 combines with J gene TRBJ2-6; TRBD2 is a possible D gene (6 bases). The TCR was taken from a man between 25 and 39 years old who received the YFV17D yellow fever vaccine. Source: PBMCs, taken 15 days after the yellow fever booster vaccination. CDR3 sequence: CASRRDGNSGANVLTF. The CDR3 DNA sequence: TGTGCCAGCAGGCGGGACGGGAACTCTGGGGCCAACGTCCTGACTTTC.